This T cell receptor beta chain was found in a study of somatic mutations in cytotoxic T cells in rheumatoid arthritis (dated by TCRdb to 2016 to 2017). Regarding the complete study: Patient peripheral blood (about 31 ml EDTA) was drawn right after diagnosis and before any treatment started. Patient and control groups had essentially identical median ages. To characterize clonality, the study used TCRB deep sequencing while asking whether somatic mutations are carried by expanded CD8+ T-cell clones in newly diagnosed, untreated rheumatoid arthritis. Some V beta antibody-stained T-cell populations were flow-sorted on a FACSAria II or Sony SH800 at nearly 100% purity, and sorted V beta1+ cells also underwent TCRB sequencing. TCRB deep sequencing covered roughly 60 patients with rheumatoid arthritis along with around 20 healthy controls. Study-level results and caveats: The slight underrepresentation of TRBV07 in patients was not corrected for multiple comparisons. Viral specificity could not be ruled out by absence from virus-specific databases, and the antigen targets of the expanded CD8+ clones remained unknown. There was no significant difference in CD8+ T-cell clonality between rheumatoid arthritis patients and age-matched healthy controls. The largest CD8+ clone made up more than 20% of CD8+ cells in about an eighth of the roughly 60 patients, and blood and synovial fluid shared several identical CD8+ TCRB sequences. In patients, CD8+ clonality rose with age (Spearman r ~ 0.47), which was not the case in healthy controls.

Genomic DNA underwent TCRB CDR3 sequencing using the immunoSEQ assay. As for how the authors treated the data: Patient CD8+ clones larger than 1% were compared against published virus-specific TCRB sequences, and only a few matched. The analyses included only productive TCRB rearrangements. Clonality was calculated as a Shannon entropy-based productive clonality index, and a clone was defined by a unique TCRB CDR3 sequence. The template counts of each clone relative to the total templates per sample were used to calculate repertoire overlap between two samples. A correlation with a Spearman r of 0.55 to 0.75 was found between V-gene usage by flow cytometry and V-gene usage by TCRB sequencing. Entries here come from immuneACCESS through TCRdb and include only in-frame sequences with V and J called. Some clones fail to appear in such tables; in the studies checked, an unresolved V gene covers under half of the shortfall, and the cause of the remainder is unknown. That table is the source of V, J and clone size, and D and trimming were worked out from the DNA. Across this sample there are under 20,000 clones, with 70% to 80% seen only once. The ten top clones hold about 5.1% of the sample.

Flow cytometry confirmed the purity of CD4+ and CD8+ cells that had been isolated by positive magnetic bead selection on an AutoMACS. After a first flow cytometry screen using a TCR V beta antibody panel, clonal expansions were characterized through TCRB deep sequencing of sorted CD8+ fractions. Isolation of peripheral blood mononuclear cells was done through Ficoll-Paque PLUS density gradient separation. DNA from CD4-enriched, CD8-enriched or PBMC samples was extracted using Nucleospin Tissue or Tissue XS kits and then quantified on a Qubit 2.0 fluorometer. From the cysteine up to the phenylalanine, the CDR3 has a length of 16 residues. CDR3 DNA is the only sequence kept; it has 48 bases, read in frame from the first base. CDR1 and CDR2, per the germline V gene (reference sequence), are LNHDA and SQIVND. Here V drops 3 bases and J drops 6 bases, and the junction holds 10 bases not matched to any gene.

This clone has just a few counts. What this receptor recognizes is not known. Base-call qualities are not available, and no considerably larger clone is one nucleotide away. The chain uses TRBV19 and TRBJ2-2; 7 bases in between match TRBD2. This clonotype was obtained from an adult with rheumatoid arthritis. Sequencing input: CD8+ T cells sorted from blood. Read as DNA, the sequence is TGTGCCAGTAGTATCGTATGGGGGGGTTCGGCCGGGGAGCTGTTTTTT. Its protein product is CASSIVWGGSAGELFF.